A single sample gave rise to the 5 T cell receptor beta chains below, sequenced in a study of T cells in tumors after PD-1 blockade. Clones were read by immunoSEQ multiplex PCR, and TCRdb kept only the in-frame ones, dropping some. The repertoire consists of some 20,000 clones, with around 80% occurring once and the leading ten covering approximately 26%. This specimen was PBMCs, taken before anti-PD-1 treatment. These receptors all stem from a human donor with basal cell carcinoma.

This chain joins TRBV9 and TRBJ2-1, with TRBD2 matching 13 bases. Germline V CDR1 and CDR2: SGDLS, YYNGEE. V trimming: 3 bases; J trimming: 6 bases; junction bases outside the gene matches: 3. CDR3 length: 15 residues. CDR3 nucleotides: TGTGCCAGCAGCGCCGGACTAGCGGGGGCCAATGAGCAGTTCTTC. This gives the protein CASSAGLAGANEQFF. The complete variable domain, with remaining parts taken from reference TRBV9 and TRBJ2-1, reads DSGVTQTPKHLITATGQRVTLRCSPRSGDLSVYWYQQSLDQGLQFLIQYYNGEERAKGNILERFSAQQFPDLHSELNLSSLELGDSALYFCASSAGLAGANEQFFGPGTRLTVL.

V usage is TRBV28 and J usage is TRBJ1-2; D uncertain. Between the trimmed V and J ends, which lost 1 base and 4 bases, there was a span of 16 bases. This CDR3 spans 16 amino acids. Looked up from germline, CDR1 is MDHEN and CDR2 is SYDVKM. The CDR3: CASSLYVGIRFYGYTF. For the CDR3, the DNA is TGTGCCAGCAGTTTATACGTAGGGATCCGATTCTATGGCTACACCTTC.

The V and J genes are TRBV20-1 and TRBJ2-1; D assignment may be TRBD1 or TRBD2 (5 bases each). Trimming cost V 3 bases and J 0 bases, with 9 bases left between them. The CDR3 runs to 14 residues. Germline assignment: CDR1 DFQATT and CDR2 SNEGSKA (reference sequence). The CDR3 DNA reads TGCAGTGCTAGTGGGGGAATCTCCTACAATGAGCAGTTCTTC. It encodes CSASGGISYNEQFF.

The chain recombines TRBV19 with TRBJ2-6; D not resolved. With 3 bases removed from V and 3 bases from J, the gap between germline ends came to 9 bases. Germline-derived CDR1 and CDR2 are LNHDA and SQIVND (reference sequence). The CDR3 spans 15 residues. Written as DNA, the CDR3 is TGTGCCAGTAGTATCCGTCCCATTGGGGCCAACGTCCTGACTTTC. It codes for CASSIRPIGANVLTF.

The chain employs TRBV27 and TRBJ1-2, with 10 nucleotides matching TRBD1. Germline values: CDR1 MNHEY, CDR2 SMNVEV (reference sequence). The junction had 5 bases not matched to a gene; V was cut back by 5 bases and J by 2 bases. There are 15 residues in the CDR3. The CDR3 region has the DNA TGTGCCAGCAGTCCCCGGGGACAGGGGAACTATGGCTACACCTTC. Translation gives CASSPRGQGNYGYTF.